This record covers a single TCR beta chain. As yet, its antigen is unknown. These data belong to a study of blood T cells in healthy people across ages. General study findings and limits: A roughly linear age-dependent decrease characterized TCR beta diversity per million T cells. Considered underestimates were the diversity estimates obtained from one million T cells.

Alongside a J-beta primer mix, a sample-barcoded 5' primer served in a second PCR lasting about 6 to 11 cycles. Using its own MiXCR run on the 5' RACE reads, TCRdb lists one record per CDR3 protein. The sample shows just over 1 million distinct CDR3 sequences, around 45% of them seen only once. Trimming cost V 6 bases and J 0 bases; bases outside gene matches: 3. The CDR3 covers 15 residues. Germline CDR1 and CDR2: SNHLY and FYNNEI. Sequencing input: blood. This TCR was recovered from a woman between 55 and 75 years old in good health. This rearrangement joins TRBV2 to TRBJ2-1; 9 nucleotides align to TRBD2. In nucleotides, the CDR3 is TGTGCCAGCAGGGATAGCGGGAGCTCCTACAATGAGCAGTTCTTC. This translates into CASRDSGSSYNEQFF.